These T cell receptor beta chains were read from a single sample in a study of T cells expressing NK-cell markers. TCRdb reanalyzed the 5' RACE reads and collapses them to one entry per CDR3 protein, without DNA. The table for this sample gives approximately 420,000 distinct CDR3 sequences. Input material: blood T cells: a sorted CD56 or NKG2C T cell subset, CD4+ or CD8+ T cells, or bulk PBMC T cells (not recorded which). Receptors originate from a woman in her fifties or sixties in good health. Each CDR3 is given with its conserved first and last residue. Each record gives: J gene, V gene, CDR3 protein.

J gene: TRBJ1-1; V gene: TRBV12-3/TRBV12-4; CDR3 protein: CASTGTTWNTEAFF
J gene: TRBJ2-5; V gene: TRBV20-1; CDR3 protein: CSASWQQETQYF
J gene: TRBJ2-7; V gene: TRBV6-5; CDR3 protein: CASSYGDRVDEQYF
J gene: TRBJ2-3; V gene: TRBV18; CDR3 protein: CASSPGLSVEDTQYF
J gene: TRBJ2-7; V gene: TRBV20-1; CDR3 protein: CSAPGQGDYEQYF
J gene: TRBJ2-1; V gene: TRBV11-2; CDR3 protein: CASSLVVAGDEQFF
J gene: TRBJ2-7; V gene: TRBV5-5; CDR3 protein: CASSLGQVVYEQYF
J gene: TRBJ1-6; V gene: TRBV7-2; CDR3 protein: CASSFDGPLHF
J gene: TRBJ2-7; V gene: TRBV12-3/TRBV12-4; CDR3 protein: CASSFERARHEQYF
J gene: TRBJ2-5; V gene: TRBV29-1; CDR3 protein: CSVKQVLQETQYF
J gene: TRBJ2-7; V gene: TRBV5-4; CDR3 protein: CASRYGPIGYEQYF
J gene: TRBJ2-7; V gene: TRBV6-5; CDR3 protein: CASSYSDRAAEQYF
J gene: TRBJ2-5; V gene: TRBV19; CDR3 protein: CASSIIPSGREGLETQYF
J gene: TRBJ1-4; V gene: TRBV12-3/TRBV12-4; CDR3 protein: CASSRTIGRLFF
J gene: TRBJ1-5; V gene: TRBV20-1; CDR3 protein: CSASGSWSQPQHF
J gene: TRBJ2-1; V gene: TRBV27; CDR3 protein: CASSLYGFYNEQFF
J gene: TRBJ2-5; V gene: TRBV29-1; CDR3 protein: CSVGDRGGETQYF
J gene: TRBJ2-4; V gene: TRBV5-6; CDR3 protein: CASSFGGLAKNIQYF
J gene: TRBJ2-2; V gene: TRBV7-2; CDR3 protein: CASSLAMGLAGELFF
J gene: TRBJ2-3; V gene: TRBV10-3; CDR3 protein: CAIRGLAGTDTQYF
J gene: TRBJ1-5; V gene: TRBV2; CDR3 protein: CASSLRRNQPQHF
J gene: TRBJ1-1; V gene: TRBV7-9; CDR3 protein: CASVPTGGTEAFF
J gene: TRBJ1-4; V gene: TRBV20-1; CDR3 protein: CSARVEGTNEKLFF
J gene: TRBJ2-1; V gene: TRBV2; CDR3 protein: CASSSRGLAGSDNEQFF
J gene: TRBJ2-2; V gene: TRBV5-4; CDR3 protein: CASSLAGGGTGELFF
J gene: TRBJ2-7; V gene: TRBV20-1; CDR3 protein: CSARGGSSYEQYF
J gene: TRBJ2-3; V gene: TRBV5-1; CDR3 protein: CASSLAPWRDRGDTQYF
J gene: TRBJ2-7; V gene: TRBV4-1; CDR3 protein: CASSHYGTSGLQQYF
J gene: TRBJ2-7; V gene: TRBV7-2; CDR3 protein: CASSFGETYEQYF
J gene: TRBJ2-1; V gene: TRBV24-1; CDR3 protein: CATSDLAGGSYNEQFF
J gene: TRBJ2-1; V gene: TRBV20-1; CDR3 protein: CSAHPRSGTYNEQFF
J gene: TRBJ1-1; V gene: TRBV27; CDR3 protein: CAGSGTGKGTEAFF
J gene: TRBJ1-1; V gene: TRBV5-1; CDR3 protein: CASSLASSGRANTEAFF
J gene: TRBJ2-2; V gene: TRBV12-3/TRBV12-4; CDR3 protein: CASSLALGLGGGELFF
J gene: TRBJ1-1; V gene: TRBV6-6; CDR3 protein: CASIAGTEAFF
J gene: TRBJ2-3; V gene: TRBV10-3; CDR3 protein: CAISESFRRSVDTQYF
J gene: TRBJ2-2; V gene: TRBV7-6; CDR3 protein: CAVTRGSGRGTGELFF
J gene: TRBJ2-3; V gene: TRBV20-1; CDR3 protein: CSARKDLILDTQYF
J gene: TRBJ2-2; V gene: TRBV7-6; CDR3 protein: CASSPAPSWELFF
J gene: TRBJ2-7; V gene: TRBV12-3/TRBV12-4; CDR3 protein: CASSFIRLAGGHEQYF
J gene: TRBJ1-1; V gene: TRBV5-1; CDR3 protein: CASSSPGHMNTEAFF
J gene: TRBJ2-1; V gene: TRBV7-3; CDR3 protein: CASSSPGARGNEQFF
J gene: TRBJ2-1; V gene: TRBV29-1; CDR3 protein: CSVGTGQGANNEQFF
J gene: TRBJ1-1; V gene: TRBV6-2/TRBV6-3; CDR3 protein: CASSPLDMNTEAFF
J gene: TRBJ1-1; V gene: TRBV20-1; CDR3 protein: CSARDSSGGNTEAFF
J gene: TRBJ2-1; V gene: TRBV20-1; CDR3 protein: CSARGSRGGHEQFF
J gene: TRBJ2-3; V gene: TRBV29-1; CDR3 protein: CSCIGWTFATDTQYF
J gene: TRBJ1-5; V gene: TRBV20-1; CDR3 protein: CSAGDRGNSNQPQHF
J gene: TRBJ1-2; V gene: TRBV12-3/TRBV12-4; CDR3 protein: CASSLVGPLGGYTF
J gene: TRBJ1-2; V gene: TRBV7-2; CDR3 protein: CASSPSPGNYGYTF
J gene: TRBJ2-3; V gene: TRBV20-1; CDR3 protein: CSARGSWAGSTDTQYF
J gene: TRBJ2-2; V gene: TRBV5-1; CDR3 protein: CASSYEGGYSTGELFF
J gene: TRBJ1-2; V gene: TRBV24-1; CDR3 protein: CATSDVRTGMYGYTF
J gene: TRBJ1-5; V gene: TRBV12-3/TRBV12-4; CDR3 protein: CASSVLEAGARNQPQHF
J gene: TRBJ2-1; V gene: TRBV15; CDR3 protein: CATSRDITRQGASEQFF